The 31 T cell receptor beta chains in this list originate from one sample, sequenced in a study of blood T cell repertoires in COVID-19. Using immunoSEQ multiplex PCR, the repertoire was profiled, and TCRdb retains in-frame clones only, with some absent. This table holds approximately 84,000 clones, around four fifths found once. Specimen: peripheral blood. These receptors were collected from a human donor in a cohort sampled during active COVID-19.

V is TRBV15 and J is TRBJ1-1, with D possibly matching TRBD1 (6 bases). CDR3 size: 14 residues. From germline, CDR1 is LNHNV and CDR2 YYDKDF (reference sequence). V was shortened by 2 bases and J by 4 bases, with 11 bases between the two germline ends. The CDR3 reads CATSRPDRSTEAFF. The DNA for the CDR3 is TGTGCCACCAGCAGACCCGACAGGTCCACTGAAGCTTTCTTT.

V usage is TRBV28 and J usage is TRBJ1-2; TRBD1 matches at 7 bases. Trimming removed 8 bases from V and 8 bases from J; junction bases left unmatched: 17. The CDR3 is 15 amino acids. Germline-derived CDR1 and CDR2 are MDHEN and SYDVKM. The CDR3 DNA sequence: TGTGCCAGCCAGGGGAGGTCGAGGGGGCGCATCGGCTACACCTTC. Residues: CASQGRSRGRIGYTF.

The chain couples TRBV7-2 to TRBJ2-1; 8 nucleotides match TRBD2. Germline CDR1 reads SGHTA; CDR2 reads FQGNSA. This CDR3 comprises 15 residues. V trimming: 4 bases; J trimming: 8 bases; junction bases outside the gene matches: 10. CDR3 loop: CASSSVGTRGHEQFF. The CDR3 DNA sequence: TGTGCCAGCAGCTCAGTCGGGACTAGAGGTCATGAGCAGTTCTTC.

The rearrangement links TRBV28 to TRBJ2-7, with 8 nucleotides matching TRBD2. There are 14 residues in the CDR3. J gave up 5 bases and V 7 bases, and 10 bases lay outside the gene matches. Germline values: CDR1 MDHEN, CDR2 SYDVKM. The CDR3 DNA follows: TGTGCCAGCATGGAGTTTCGGCGGGAGGACGAGCAGTACTTC. It encodes CASMEFRREDEQYF.

The CDR3 spells CASSGRQNYGYTF. DNA for the CDR3: TGTGCCAGCTCGGGTCGGCAAAACTATGGCTACACCTTC. This chain uses TRBV27 with TRBJ1-2; D ambiguous. Trimming took 8 bases from V and 2 from J, leaving 12 bases between them. Germline CDR1 reads MNHEY; CDR2 reads SMNVEV (reference sequence). The CDR3 totals 13 residues.

The chain employs TRBV5-6 and TRBJ2-3; D might be TRBD1 (5 bases). The V end was cut by 2 bases, the J end by 7 bases, with 11 bases between. CDR1 is SGHDT, CDR2 YYEEEE, per germline. The CDR3 has 13 amino acids. The CDR3 DNA follows: TGTGCCAGCAGCTTACAGGTTTTAAATACGCAGTATTTT. Translating gives CASSLQVLNTQYF.

The chain combines TRBV18 with TRBJ2-1, with D tentatively TRBD1 (5 bases). Germline values: CDR1 KGHSH, CDR2 LQKENI. The germline V and J ends were trimmed by 2 bases and 2 bases, with 13 bases remaining between them. The CDR3 is made up of 16 amino acids. CDR3 sequence: CASSPLTVSPYNEQFF. DNA for the CDR3: TGTGCCAGCTCACCATTGACAGTCTCGCCCTACAATGAGCAGTTCTTC.

J is TRBJ1-1 and V is TRBV6-5; the match to TRBD1 covers 9 bases. The ends lost 7 bases at V and 4 bases at J; junction bases unmatched: 7. From germline, CDR1 is MNHEY and CDR2 SVGAGI. The CDR3 runs to 14 residues. The CDR3 loop is CASTTGGPGTEAFF. The CDR3, as DNA: TGTGCCAGCACCACAGGGGGCCCGGGCACTGAAGCTTTCTTT.

This chain joins TRBV30 and TRBJ1-4; no definite D call. Germline-derived CDR1 and CDR2 are GTSNPN and SVGIG (reference sequence). The CDR3 has 13 amino acids. Trimming took off 2 bases at V and 7 bases at J, with 11 bases between the two ends. CDR3 nucleotides: TGTGCCTGGAGTTCAGGAGGGAGTGAAAAACTGTTTTTT. Translated, it gives CAWSSGGSEKLFF.

This rearrangement joins TRBV10-3 to TRBJ2-6; possible D gene TRBD2, 6 bases. Germline V gene lookup returns CDR1 ENHRY and CDR2 SYGVKD. The length of the CDR3 is 15 residues. V was trimmed by 6 bases and J by 2 bases, leaving 11 bases between them. CDR3 loop: CAISVAAPGANVLTF. The CDR3 DNA follows: TGTGCCATCAGCGTAGCGGCTCCTGGGGCCAACGTCCTGACTTTC.

This clone came up a few times. The rearrangement uses TRBV10-3 and TRBJ2-3; 9 bases are shared with TRBD2. Germline loops: CDR1 ENHRY, CDR2 SYGVKD. The V and J ends lost 0 bases and 0 bases, in that order; junction bases with no gene match: 4. The CDR3 runs 17 residues. The CDR3 loop is CAISESVSGGSTDTQYF. The CDR3 DNA follows: TGTGCCATCAGTGAGTCGGTTAGCGGGGGAAGCACAGATACGCAGTATTTT.

The chain carries TRBV12-5 and TRBJ2-2; a possible D gene is TRBD1 (5 bases). Germline CDR1 and CDR2: LGHNT and FRNRAP. V dropped 6 bases and J dropped 2 bases, with 7 bases sitting between them. This CDR3 region has 13 residues. The CDR3 loop is CASGRGNTGELFF. The CDR3 coding sequence is TGTGCTAGTGGAAGGGGAAACACCGGGGAGCTGTTTTTT.

A word on this clone: A read error may account for a junction end that differs from germline. The chain carries TRBV12-3 or TRBV12-4 and TRBJ1-2; D gene ambiguous. The CDR3 is 12 amino acids. The CDR3 sequence is CASSPTNYGYTF. DNA for the CDR3: TGTGCCAGCAGCCCCACTAATTATGGCTACACCTTC.

CDR3 residues: CASSRQGSEQPQHF. The CDR3 DNA reads TGTGCCAGCAGCCGACAGGGATCGGAGCAGCCCCAGCATTTT. This sequence joins TRBV7-9 and TRBJ1-5; 7 bases fit TRBD1. The CDR3 is 14 amino acids. Germline lookup yields CDR1 SEHNR and CDR2 FQNEAQ (reference sequence). J lost 7 bases, V lost 5 bases, and 8 bases had no gene match.

The chain links TRBV28 to TRBJ2-7; D unresolved. CDR1 is MDHEN, CDR2 SYDVKM, per germline. This CDR3 is built from 12 residues. The V end lost 5 bases, the J end lost 3 bases, and 8 bases lay between the germline ends. This CDR3 reads CASSLYSYEQYF. The CDR3 DNA reads as TGTGCCAGCAGTCTCTATAGCTACGAGCAGTACTTC.

This clone was seen a few times. This sequence joins TRBV3-1 (or the pseudogene TRBV3-2) and TRBJ1-6; perhaps TRBD1 as D (6 bases). The CDR3 has 15 residues. Trimming took 2 bases from V and 7 from J, leaving 12 bases between them. Germline V gene data show CDR1 as LGHDT and CDR2 as YNNKEL (reference sequence). DNA of the CDR3: TGTGCCAGCAGCCAACACGACAGGTTAAATTCACCCCTCCACTTT. The encoded protein is CASSQHDRLNSPLHF.

This clone was observed a handful of times. The V call is TRBV19, the J call TRBJ1-5; 10 positions match TRBD1. The CDR3 covers 17 residues. V was clipped by 5 bases and J by 3 bases; unmatched bases: 10. Germline CDR1 and CDR2: LNHDA and SQIVND (reference sequence). This CDR3 is CASSPARDRGPNQPQHF. The CDR3 bases are TGTGCCAGTAGTCCCGCCCGGGACAGGGGTCCCAATCAGCCCCAGCATTTT.

V usage is TRBV3-1 (or the pseudogene TRBV3-2) and J usage is TRBJ2-7; D uncertain. The ends were cut back, 0 bases at V and 3 bases at J, with 9 bases in the middle. The CDR3 totals 14 residues. Per the germline V gene, CDR1 is LGHDT and CDR2 is YNNKEL (reference sequence). CDR3 protein: CASSQDSSSYEQYF. The CDR3 nucleotides are TGTGCCAGCAGCCAAGATTCGTCTAGCTACGAGCAGTACTTC.

J is TRBJ2-3 and V is TRBV3-1 (or the pseudogene TRBV3-2); D not resolved. This CDR3 spans 13 amino acids. Germline lookup yields CDR1 LGHDT and CDR2 YNNKEL (reference sequence). The V end was cut by 3 bases, the J end by 0 bases, with 4 bases between. The CDR3 sequence: CASSHLSTDTQYF. The CDR3 DNA sequence: TGTGCCAGCAGCCACCTGAGCACAGATACGCAGTATTTT.

This sequence joins TRBV24-1 and TRBJ2-7, with D possibly matching TRBD2 (5 bases). Germline V gene sequence: CDR1 KGHDR, CDR2 SFDVKD. The CDR3 loop spans 15 amino acids. Trimming took off 3 bases at V and 5 bases at J, with 16 bases between the two ends. This CDR3 is CATSDPTPGINEQYF. CDR3 coding DNA: TGTGCCACCAGTGATCCGACCCCCGGGATCAACGAGCAGTACTTC.

This clone has more than one count but fewer than ten. The rearrangement joins TRBV3-1 (or the pseudogene TRBV3-2) to TRBJ2-7; D gene uncertain. Germline V gene sequence: CDR1 LGHDT, CDR2 YNNKEL (reference sequence). There are 16 residues in the CDR3. With 0 bases removed from V and 2 bases from J, the gap between germline ends came to 14 bases. DNA for the CDR3: TGTGCCAGCAGCCAAGAATTCCCGGTTTCCCCCTACGAGCAGTACTTC. This translates into CASSQEFPVSPYEQYF.

The chain links TRBV3-1 (or the pseudogene TRBV3-2) to TRBJ2-3; the match to TRBD2 covers 7 bases. The trim removed 3 bases at V and 2 bases at J, leaving 2 bases unmatched. This CDR3 is built from 14 residues. Germline CDR1 LGHDT, CDR2 YNNKEL (reference sequence). The DNA for the CDR3 is TGTGCCAGCAGCCAGCGGGGGACCACAGATACGCAGTATTTT. Residues: CASSQRGTTDTQYF.

The chain is built from TRBV6-5 and TRBJ1-1, with a possible D match to TRBD1 (5 bases). The CDR3 consists of 14 residues. Trimming pared 9 bases from V and 5 bases from J, leaving 19 bases between. The germline V gene has CDR1 MNHEY and CDR2 SVGAGI. CDR3 loop: CASSRGGAGTEAFF. The CDR3 region has the DNA TGTGCCAGTTCACGAGGCGGGGCAGGGACTGAAGCTTTCTTT.

The genes are TRBV28 and TRBJ2-7; 7 nucleotides agree with TRBD1. Germline assignment: CDR1 MDHEN and CDR2 SYDVKM. This CDR3 comprises 17 residues. V shed 5 bases, J shed 2 bases, and the junction held 15 bases outside the gene matches. The DNA for the CDR3 is TGTGCCAGCAGTATACCGACGCGACAGGGAAGGGCCTACGAGCAGTACTTC. Translating gives CASSIPTRQGRAYEQYF.

This chain uses TRBV28 with TRBJ1-1, with D hard to call. Germline lookup yields CDR1 MDHEN and CDR2 SYDVKM. Trimming shortened V by 10 bases and J by 0 bases, and 12 bases separated the two germline ends. This CDR3 is built from 13 residues. This CDR3 reads CATRRSLNTEAFF. The CDR3 DNA reads as TGTGCCACACGGCGGAGTTTGAACACTGAAGCTTTCTTT.

The CDR3 DNA reads as TGTGCCAGCAGTTTCCTGGGAGACTACAATGAGCAGTTCTTC. Its protein product is CASSFLGDYNEQFF. The chain carries TRBV28 and TRBJ2-1, with D tentatively TRBD2 (5 bases). In germline, CDR1 is MDHEN, CDR2 SYDVKM. The CDR3 length is 14 residues. Trimming shortened V by 3 bases and J by 3 bases, and 9 bases separated the two germline ends.

The chain employs TRBV6-6 and TRBJ2-1; possible D gene TRBD1, 6 bases. V lost 2 bases and J lost 7, with 15 bases in between. Germline CDR1 is MNHNY and CDR2 is SVGAGI (reference sequence). This CDR3 spans 15 amino acids. The CDR3 protein is CASSYGGGSSNEQFF. CDR3 sequence (DNA): TGTGCCAGCAGTTACGGGGGCGGTTCCTCGAATGAGCAGTTCTTC.

The chain combines TRBV2 with TRBJ2-7; 8 bases match TRBD2. The germline gives CDR1 SNHLY, CDR2 FYNNEI. J was trimmed by 6 bases and V by 3 bases; bases with no gene match: 7. CDR3 length: 14 amino acids. This CDR3 is CASSEAREGGEQYF. CDR3 in DNA: TGTGCCAGCAGTGAGGCCCGGGAGGGAGGCGAGCAGTACTTC.

This sequence joins TRBV6-2 or TRBV6-3 and TRBJ1-1; D is possibly TRBD1 (5 bases). Germline lookup yields CDR1 MNHEY and CDR2 SVGEGT. CDR3 size: 16 residues. V lost 4 bases and J 0 bases, leaving 15 bases between the germline ends. CDR3 sequence (DNA): TGTGCCAGCAGTTCCAGCAGGGAATACATGAACACTGAAGCTTTCTTT. It encodes CASSSSREYMNTEAFF.

The V call is TRBV21-1, the J call TRBJ2-1; the table's D call TRBD2 went unverified against the DNA. TRBV21-1 is reported as a pseudogene. CDR3 length: 17 residues. This chain's CDR3 is CASSKVKERGEDIEQFF. DNA of the CDR3: TGTGCCAGCAGCAAAGTAAAGGAGCGGGGGGAGGACATTGAGCAGTTCTTC.

The CDR3 loop reads CATSRDQTVYNEQFF. In DNA, the CDR3 is TGTGCCACCAGCAGAGACCAGACAGTTTACAATGAGCAGTTCTTC. The chain couples TRBV15 to TRBJ2-1; a possible D gene is TRBD1 (5 bases). The V and J ends lost 0 bases and 4 bases respectively, with 10 bases between them. Germline V gives CDR1 LNHNV, CDR2 YYDKDF (reference sequence). The CDR3 runs 15 residues.